Shown below are 30 T cell receptor beta chains from a single sample sequenced in a study of blood T cells in healthy people across ages. The use of a sample-barcoded 5' primer and a J-beta primer mix characterized a second PCR of about 6 to 12 cycles. TCRdb processed the 5' RACE reads anew with MiXCR; each CDR3 protein has one entry. The table shows 920,000 or so distinct CDR3 sequences, with 40% to 50% occurring only once. What was sequenced was blood. The receptors stem from a woman in her sixties in good health.

This sequence joins TRBV21-1 and TRBJ2-3; the table's D gene call, TRBD2, was not cross checked with the DNA. TRBV21-1 is designated a pseudogene. CDR3 length: 17 residues. The CDR3 protein is CASSKARWAGDTDTQYF. The CDR3 DNA reads as TGTGCCAGCAGCAAAGCGCGTTGGGCGGGAGACACAGATACGCAGTATTTT.

This chain links TRBV6-1 with TRBJ2-3; 10 positions match TRBD1. This CDR3 has 16 residues. V lost 6 bases and J lost 5; bases outside the gene matches: 11. Germline CDR1 reads MNHNS; CDR2 reads SASEGT. The CDR3 region has the DNA TGTGCCAGCAGCCGGGACAGGGGTCAACCTGGAGATACGCAGTATTTT. Protein product: CASSRDRGQPGDTQYF.

A few counts support this clonotype. The chain employs TRBV10-1 and TRBJ2-2; no firm D call. The CDR3 is 15 amino acids. V gave up 7 bases and J gave up 0 bases, with 12 bases separating them. Germline V gene lookup returns CDR1 WNHNN and CDR2 SYGVQD (reference sequence). The CDR3 sequence: CASTQNPANTGELFF. The CDR3 region has the DNA TGCGCCAGCACTCAAAATCCAGCGAACACCGGGGAGCTGTTTTTT.

On this clonotype: One end of the junction does not line up with germline, which may come from a read error. V and J are TRBV6-5 and TRBJ2-1, with TRBD1 matching 9 bases. CDR3 length equals 15 residues. CDR1 is MNHEY and CDR2 is SVGAGI in the germline V gene. CDR3 coding DNA: TGTGCCAGCAGTTACGGGACAGGGTCCTACAATGTGCAGTTCTTC. As protein: CASSYGTGSYNVQFF.

This chain joins TRBV6-5 and TRBJ2-7; possibly TRBD2 for D (6 bases). Germline V gene sequence: CDR1 MNHEY, CDR2 SVGAGI. This CDR3 is built from 18 residues. V lost 5 bases and J lost 3, with 26 bases in between. The CDR3 DNA sequence: TGTGCCAGCAGTACCTCCGGGACTTACAGAGGGGTCGGCTACGAGCAGTACTTC. It specifies CASSTSGTYRGVGYEQYF.

Concerning this clonotype: At one boundary the junction diverges from the germline segment, which might be a read error. The V and J genes are TRBV10-3 and TRBJ2-3; 10 bases match TRBD2. Germline V gene sequence: CDR1 ENHRY, CDR2 SYGVKD. The CDR3 sequence is 14 residues long. DNA of the CDR3: TGTGCCATCAGGGAGTTAGCGGGAGGAGATACGCAGTATTTT. Its protein product is CAIRELAGGDTQYF.

The chain employs TRBV15 and TRBJ2-1; the match to TRBD2 covers 7 bases. CDR3 size: 14 residues. Per the germline V gene, CDR1 is LNHNV and CDR2 is YYDKDF (reference sequence). With 2 bases clipped from V and 8 bases from J, the junction kept 6 bases outside the gene matches. This CDR3 is CATSRSPGGYEQFF. CDR3 nucleotide sequence: TGTGCCACCAGCAGATCCCCCGGGGGGTATGAGCAGTTCTTC.

The chain couples TRBV11-2 to TRBJ2-1; tentatively, D is TRBD2 (6 bases). The CDR3 is made up of 14 amino acids. V was pared by 1 base and J by 7 bases, with 11 bases between. Germline CDR1 and CDR2: SGHAT and FQNNGV. This chain's CDR3 is CASSLATRFNEQFF. The CDR3, as DNA: TGTGCCAGCAGCTTAGCGACTAGGTTTAATGAGCAGTTCTTC.

This sequence joins TRBV20-1 and TRBJ2-7; 9 bases align to TRBD1. The CDR3 is 15 amino acids. Germline lookup yields CDR1 DFQATT and CDR2 SNEGSKA (reference sequence). V was clipped by 0 bases and J by 2 bases; unmatched bases: 5. CDR3 protein: CSARDPWDRAYEQYF. CDR3 DNA sequence: TGCAGTGCTAGAGACCCGTGGGACAGGGCCTACGAGCAGTACTTC.

This chain joins TRBV9 and TRBJ2-3; no reliable D call. The CDR3 runs to 15 residues. The V end was cut by 0 bases, the J end by 2 bases, with 10 bases between. The germline gives CDR1 SGDLS, CDR2 YYNGEE. The CDR3 nucleotides read TGTGCCAGCAGCGTAGTCGCGCGGACCACAGATACGCAGTATTTT. Residues: CASSVVARTTDTQYF. The full variable domain, completed using reference TRBV9 and TRBJ2-3, is DSGVTQTPKHLITATGQRVTLRCSPRSGDLSVYWYQQSLDQGLQFLIQYYNGEERAKGNILERFSAQQFPDLHSELNLSSLELGDSALYFCASSVVARTTDTQYFGPGTRLTVL.

This chain connects TRBV4-2 to TRBJ2-1, with D uncertain. CDR3 length equals 13 residues. CDR1 is LGHNA, CDR2 YNFKEQ, per germline. The V and J ends lost 0 bases and 6 bases respectively, with 6 bases between them. The CDR3 loop reads CASSQERTNEQFF. The CDR3 DNA reads TGTGCCAGCAGCCAAGAGCGGACCAATGAGCAGTTCTTC.

V is TRBV9 and J is TRBJ2-1; D may match TRBD1 or TRBD2 (5 bases each). The CDR3 is 16 amino acids. Germline V CDR1 and CDR2: SGDLS, YYNGEE. V was pared by 0 bases and J by 1 base, with 11 bases between. CDR3 nucleotide sequence: TGTGCCAGCAGCGTAGGGATGGGGGAGTCCTACAATGAGCAGTTCTTC. Translating it yields CASSVGMGESYNEQFF.

V is TRBV30 and J is TRBJ2-7; D unclear. Germline CDR1 is GTSNPN and CDR2 is SVGIG (reference sequence). There are 14 residues in the CDR3. Trimming shortened V by 0 bases and J by 5 bases, and 14 bases separated the two germline ends. CDR3 protein: CAWSVIKEGDEQYF. The DNA for the CDR3 is TGTGCCTGGAGTGTAATTAAGGAAGGAGACGAGCAGTACTTC.

The V and J genes are TRBV21-1 and TRBJ2-2; TRBD2 was called by the table and not checked on the DNA. TRBV21-1 is tagged as a pseudogene. CDR3 length: 15 residues. This CDR3 is CASGIGGDPAGELFF. DNA for the CDR3: TGTGCCAGCGGCATCGGGGGGGATCCCGCCGGGGAGCTGTTTTTT.

Only a few counts were recorded for this clonotype. The genes are TRBV15 and TRBJ2-7; D gene unclear. Germline-derived CDR1 and CDR2 are LNHNV and YYDKDF (reference sequence). The V end was cut by 0 bases, the J end by 7 bases, with 13 bases between. The CDR3 spans 14 residues. CDR3: CATSRDKADWEQYF. The CDR3 DNA is TGTGCCACCAGCAGAGATAAGGCTGACTGGGAGCAGTACTTC.

About this clonotype itself: The junction and the germline gene differ at one end; a read error may be behind it. The chain couples TRBV2 to TRBJ2-1; the D call may be TRBD1 or TRBD2 (6 bases each). From germline, CDR1 is SNHLY and CDR2 FYNNEI. The CDR3 consists of 15 residues. CDR3 DNA sequence: TGTGCCAGCAGAGAAGGGGGGAGCTCCTACAATGAGCAGTTCTTC. Its translation is CASREGGSSYNEQFF. The whole variable domain, remainder taken from reference TRBV2 and TRBJ2-1, is EPEVTQTPSHQVTQMGQEVILRCVPISNHLYFYWYRQILGQKVEFLVSFYNNEISEKSEIFDDQFSVERPDGSNFTLKIRSTKLEDSAMYFCASREGGSSYNEQFFGPGTRLTVL.

This clonotype was detected many times. The chain links TRBV29-1 to TRBJ2-7; D gene ambiguous. Germline CDR1 and CDR2: SQVTM and ANQGSEA. Deletions cut 4 bases from V and 6 bases from J, with 7 bases between. The CDR3 sequence is 10 residues long. The CDR3 DNA is TGCAGCGTTGGGCAGAGCGAGCAGTACTTC. Translated, it gives CSVGQSEQYF.

V gene TRBV6-2 or TRBV6-3 combines with J gene TRBJ2-2, with 7 bases fitting TRBD2. This CDR3 spans 12 amino acids. In germline, CDR1 is MNHEY, CDR2 SVGEGT. V shed 10 bases and J 7 bases; nucleotides not matched to a gene: 6. CDR3 DNA sequence: TGTGCCACCCCTGGGACTAACGGGGAGCTGTTTTTT. Its protein product is CATPGTNGELFF.

The gene calls are TRBV25-1 and TRBJ2-5, with 9 positions matching TRBD1. CDR1 is MGHDK and CDR2 is SYGVNS in the germline V gene. This CDR3 has 14 amino acids. CDR3 nucleotide sequence: TGTGCAAGCGCCCGAACAGGGGGCACAGAGACCCAGTACTTC. This codes for CASARTGGTETQYF.

The rearrangement links TRBV29-1 to TRBJ2-1; 15 bases are shared with TRBD2. Germline loops: CDR1 SQVTM, CDR2 ANQGSEA. V was pared by 1 base and J by 5 bases, with 3 bases of the junction left unmatched. The CDR3 is made up of 16 amino acids. The CDR3 spells CSVEGGTSGGNNEQFF. CDR3 in DNA: TGCAGCGTTGAAGGTGGGACTAGCGGGGGGAACAATGAGCAGTTCTTC.

This chain connects TRBV28 to TRBJ2-1; tentatively, D is TRBD2 (5 bases). This CDR3 comprises 13 residues. Germline CDR1 reads MDHEN; CDR2 reads SYDVKM. V was cut by 7 bases and J by 6 bases, with 13 bases left in between. The CDR3 DNA reads TGTGCCAGCACCCGGGGTGGCTTCAATGAGCAGTTCTTC. Amino acids: CASTRGGFNEQFF.

This clonotype was recorded a few times. The J gene is TRBJ2-3, the V gene TRBV20-1; the D gene is possibly TRBD1 (5 bases). In germline, CDR1 is DFQATT, CDR2 SNEGSKA (reference sequence). V shed 3 bases and J shed 6 bases, with 10 bases lying between them. This CDR3 is 12 amino acids long. The CDR3 sequence: CSASQGRDTQYF. The CDR3 coding sequence is TGCAGTGCTAGCCAGGGAAGGGATACGCAGTATTTT.

This clonotype was detected only a few times. The chain links TRBV5-1 to TRBJ2-4, with 12 bases aligning to TRBD1. The CDR3 is 17 residues long. Germline CDR1 is SGHRS and CDR2 is YFSETQ. The V segment lost 0 bases and the J segment 6 bases; nucleotides outside the gene matches: 7. The CDR3 DNA reads TGCGCCAGCAGCTTGGCTCCCGGGACAGGGGGCGCAAACATTCAGTACTTC. It yields the protein CASSLAPGTGGANIQYF.

This clonotype has more than one count but fewer than ten. The J gene is TRBJ2-5, the V gene TRBV14; no definite D call. V was clipped by 4 bases and J by 5 bases, with 11 bases between them. Germline V CDR1 and CDR2: SGHDN, FVKESK. The CDR3 extends over 13 amino acids. The CDR3 sequence is CASSPRSGETQYF. The CDR3 DNA reads as TGTGCCAGCAGCCCCAGGAGTGGTGAGACCCAGTACTTC.

The rearrangement uses TRBV2 and TRBJ2-4; 7 bases fit TRBD1. The end of the DNA aligns better with TRBJ2-7, so the J call may be wrong. Germline loops: CDR1 SNHLY, CDR2 FYNNEI. This CDR3 contains 14 residues. The CDR3 reads CASSAGTAKYEQYF. CDR3 DNA sequence: TGTGCCAGCAGCGCCGGGACAGCTAAGTACGAGCAGTACTTC.

The gene calls are TRBV10-3 and TRBJ2-2, with TRBD2 matching 10 bases. The V and J ends lost 10 bases and 0 bases, in that order; junction bases with no gene match: 8. The CDR3 extends over 16 amino acids. CDR1 and CDR2 from the germline V gene are ENHRY and SYGVKD. The CDR3 bases are TGTGCCACCTCCCCTCTAGCGGGGGCGAACACCGGGGAGCTGTTTTTT. Its translation: CATSPLAGANTGELFF.

The rearrangement joins TRBV9 to TRBJ2-1, with D possibly TRBD2 on 6 matching bases. Germline CDR1 SGDLS, CDR2 YYNGEE. The CDR3 consists of 15 residues. The germline V and J ends were trimmed by 7 bases and 5 bases, with 19 bases remaining between them. The CDR3 protein is CASGGGGALDNEQFF. CDR3 sequence (DNA): TGTGCCAGCGGGGGAGGAGGCGCCCTGGACAATGAGCAGTTCTTC.

As regards this clonotype: Germline is not matched at one junction end, which may reflect a read error. The chain recombines TRBV6-2 or TRBV6-3 with TRBJ2-1; TRBD2 matches at 7 bases. CDR1 MNHEY and CDR2 SVGEGT come from the germline V gene. The CDR3 has 15 amino acids. CDR3 in amino acids: CARSYSRGGGDEQFF. The CDR3 DNA follows: TGTGCCAGGAGTTACTCGAGAGGCGGGGGTGATGAGCAGTTCTTC.

The CDR3 region is CASSPLFLGGQETQYF. The CDR3 DNA reads as TGTGCCAGCTCACCACTTTTTTTGGGGGGACAAGAGACCCAGTACTTC. The V gene is TRBV18, the J gene TRBJ2-5, with D possibly matching TRBD2 (6 bases). Germline-derived CDR1 and CDR2 are KGHSH and LQKENI. The CDR3 runs to 16 residues. V was cut by 1 base and J by 2 bases, with 14 bases left in between.

This clonotype has more than one count but fewer than ten. The gene calls are TRBV20-1 and TRBJ2-5; the D is unclear. This CDR3 has 11 residues. Trimming pared 5 bases from V and 5 bases from J, leaving 9 bases between. Germline CDR1 and CDR2: DFQATT and SNEGSKA (reference sequence). CDR3 coding DNA: TGCAGTGCTGACCCTTGGGAGACCCAGTACTTC. It specifies CSADPWETQYF.